These 10 T cell receptor beta chains share one sample of origin, sequenced in a study of blood T cell repertoires in COVID-19. Data came from immunoSEQ multiplex PCR; TCRdb stores just in-frame clones and leaves some out. The sample has a few hundred thousand clones; about 86% are singletons. Sequencing was performed on peripheral blood. The receptors here all came from a young man with active or convalescent COVID-19.

The chain combines TRBV12-5 with TRBJ2-7; 10 bases are shared with TRBD1. Per the germline V gene, CDR1 is LGHNT and CDR2 is FRNRAP. The CDR3 extends over 14 amino acids. With 6 bases clipped from V and 4 bases from J, the junction kept 6 bases outside the gene matches. The CDR3 here is CASGLGQGQYEQYF. CDR3 bases: TGTGCTAGTGGACTGGGACAGGGGCAGTACGAGCAGTACTTC.

V usage is TRBV11-2 and J usage is TRBJ2-2, with 7 bases that match TRBD2. CDR3 size: 17 residues. The germline V gene has CDR1 SGHAT and CDR2 FQNNGV. Trimming removed 5 bases from V and 1 base from J; junction bases left unmatched: 10. CDR3 nucleotides: TGTGCCAGCAGCCCTTCGATTGCGGGGGTGAACACCGGGGAGCTGTTTTTT. This codes for CASSPSIAGVNTGELFF.

The chain links TRBV19 to TRBJ1-2; the D is unclear. CDR1 is LNHDA, CDR2 SQIVND, per germline (reference sequence). This CDR3 contains 13 residues. Trimming took off 3 bases at V and 8 bases at J, with 13 bases between the two ends. In DNA, the CDR3 is TGTGCCAGTAGTATTCCGCCGCCCGGGGGCTACACCTTC. It is translated as CASSIPPPGGYTF.

The V call is TRBV6-5, the J call TRBJ2-7, with a tentative D call TRBD2 (6 bases). The V end lost 0 bases, the J end lost 0 bases, and 6 bases lay between the germline ends. Germline-derived CDR1 and CDR2 are MNHEY and SVGAGI. The length of the CDR3 is 14 residues. Written as DNA, the CDR3 is TGTGCCAGCAGTTACTCGGGGGGCTCCTACGAGCAGTACTTC. This encodes CASSYSGGSYEQYF.

The chain joins TRBV5-4 to TRBJ1-2; TRBD1 is a possible D gene (5 bases). Trimming left V 6 bases short and J 4 bases short, with 19 bases between. Germline values: CDR1 SGHNT, CDR2 YYREEE (reference sequence). This CDR3 is 15 amino acids long. The CDR3 region has the DNA TGTGCCAGCACCAATATCCCCAGGGCCATCTATGGCTACACCTTC. Translating gives CASTNIPRAIYGYTF.

This sequence joins TRBV7-7 and TRBJ2-1; perhaps TRBD2 as D (7 bases). V was clipped by 0 bases and J by 7 bases, with 28 bases between them. This CDR3 has 20 amino acids. The germline V gene has CDR1 SSHAT and CDR2 FNYEAQ (reference sequence). CDR3 in amino acids: CASSLAPSWPRGEGKNEQFF. The CDR3 coding sequence is TGTGCCAGCAGCTTAGCCCCCAGTTGGCCGAGGGGGGAGGGTAAGAATGAGCAGTTCTTC.

V usage is TRBV27 and J usage is TRBJ1-1; 7 nucleotides agree with TRBD1. Germline V lookup: CDR1 MNHEY, CDR2 SMNVEV (reference sequence). V was pared by 6 bases and J by 5 bases, with 9 bases of the junction left unmatched. CDR3 length: 14 amino acids. CDR3 in DNA: TGTGCCAGCAGCTTGGGACAGCGGGGGACTGAAGCTTTCTTT. This codes for CASSLGQRGTEAFF.

The chain couples TRBV27 to TRBJ1-6; TRBD1 matches at 7 bases. CDR1 and CDR2 (germline): MNHEY, SMNVEV (reference sequence). This CDR3 has 14 amino acids. Unmatched junction bases numbered 10, after V lost 6 bases and J lost 11 bases. The DNA for the CDR3 is TGTGCCAGCAGCCCAGACAGGGCGGTCCCACCCCTCCACTTT. Protein product: CASSPDRAVPPLHF.

The chain has TRBV11-3 and TRBJ2-7; D is unclear. Trimming took off 0 bases at V and 3 bases at J, with 3 bases between the two ends. This CDR3 spans 12 amino acids. The germline V gene encodes CDR1 SGHNT and CDR2 YENEEA. The DNA for the CDR3 is TGTGCCAGCAGCTTAGACAACTACGAGCAGTACTTC. Translated, it gives CASSLDNYEQYF.

For the CDR3, the DNA is TGCGCCAGCAGCCAAGATAACATCCCTAATTCACCCCTCCACTTT. It is translated as CASSQDNIPNSPLHF. This sequence joins TRBV4-1 and TRBJ1-6; D is undetermined. Germline loops: CDR1 MGHRA, CDR2 YSYEKL. V was cut by 0 bases and J by 6 bases, with 9 bases left in between. CDR3 length: 15 residues.